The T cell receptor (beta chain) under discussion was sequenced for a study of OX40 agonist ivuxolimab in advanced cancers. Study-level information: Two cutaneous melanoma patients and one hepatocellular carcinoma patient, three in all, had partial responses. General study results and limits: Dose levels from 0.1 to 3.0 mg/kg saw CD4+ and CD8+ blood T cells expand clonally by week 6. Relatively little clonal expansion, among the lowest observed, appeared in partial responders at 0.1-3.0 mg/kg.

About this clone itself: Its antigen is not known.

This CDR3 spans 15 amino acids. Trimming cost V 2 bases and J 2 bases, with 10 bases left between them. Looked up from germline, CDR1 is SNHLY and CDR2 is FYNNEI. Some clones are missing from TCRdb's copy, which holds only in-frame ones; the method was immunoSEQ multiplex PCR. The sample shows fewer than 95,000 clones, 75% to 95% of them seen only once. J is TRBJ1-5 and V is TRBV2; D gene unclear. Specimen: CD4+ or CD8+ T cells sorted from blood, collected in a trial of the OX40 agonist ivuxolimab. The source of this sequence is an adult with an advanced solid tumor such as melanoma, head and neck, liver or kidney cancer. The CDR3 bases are TGTGCCAGCAGTGAATTAGGGCAGGGCAATCAGCCCCAGCATTTT. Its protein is CASSELGQGNQPQHF.